One and the same sample provided the 7 T cell receptor beta chains below, sequenced in a study of blood T cell repertoires in COVID-19. Some clones are missing from TCRdb's copy, which holds only in-frame ones; the method was immunoSEQ multiplex PCR. Counted here are some 130,000 clones, about 72% occurring once; the ten biggest clones make up approximately 1.9%. The sample was peripheral blood. These receptors all come from a woman in her sixties or seventies with acute or convalescent COVID-19.

This clone was detected only a few times. The chain uses TRBV25-1 and TRBJ2-3; D gene unclear. Germline V gives CDR1 MGHDK, CDR2 SYGVNS. The CDR3 covers 15 residues. V was pared by 0 bases and J by 4 bases, with 11 bases between. CDR3 coding DNA: TGTGCCAGCAGTGAATACGGTTATCCCGCAGATACGCAGTATTTT. Amino acid sequence: CASSEYGYPADTQYF.

This clone has more than one count but fewer than ten. CDR3 loop: CASSYSTGGAGYNEQFF. The CDR3 region has the DNA TGTGCCAGCAGTTACTCGACCGGGGGGGCGGGATACAATGAGCAGTTCTTC. The genes are TRBV6-2 or TRBV6-3 and TRBJ2-1, with 8 positions matching TRBD2. In germline, CDR1 is MNHEY, CDR2 SVGEGT. This CDR3 region has 17 residues. V was pared by 0 bases and J by 4 bases, with 8 bases of the junction left unmatched.

This chain connects TRBV4-1 to TRBJ2-1; 12 bases fit TRBD2. Trimming removed 6 bases from V and 5 bases from J; junction bases left unmatched: 5. Germline assignment: CDR1 MGHRA and CDR2 YSYEKL. The CDR3 is 15 amino acids. DNA of the CDR3: TGCGCCAGCAGTCGACTAGCGGGGGTCGACAATGAGCAGTTCTTC. Amino acids: CASSRLAGVDNEQFF.

The rearrangement links TRBV6-5 to TRBJ1-2; 9 bases match TRBD1. Germline assignment: CDR1 MNHEY and CDR2 SVGAGI. The CDR3 consists of 13 residues. With 8 bases clipped from V and 10 bases from J, the junction kept 11 bases outside the gene matches. DNA of the CDR3: TGTGCCAGCCGACCCCCGGGACAGGGTTTCTACACCTTC. This translates into CASRPPGQGFYTF.

The V and J genes are TRBV2 and TRBJ2-3; 11 bases line up with TRBD2. Germline CDR1 SNHLY, CDR2 FYNNEI. The ends lost 3 bases at V and 4 bases at J; junction bases unmatched: 6. CDR3 length: 16 amino acids. CDR3 sequence reads: CASSEVLAGGSDTQYF. The CDR3 DNA reads as TGTGCCAGCAGTGAGGTTCTAGCGGGGGGCTCAGATACGCAGTATTTT.

Remarks on this clone: Other DNA variants within this sample encode the same CDR3. The V call is TRBV5-1, the J call TRBJ2-2; D may be TRBD1 (6 bases). Germline CDR1 reads SGHRS; CDR2 reads YFSETQ. The CDR3 length is 15 residues. Between the trimmed V and J ends, which lost 2 bases and 3 bases, there was a span of 11 bases. The CDR3 bases are TGCGCCAGCAGCTTTGAGGGGGTAGACACCGGGGAGCTGTTTTTT. Amino acid sequence: CASSFEGVDTGELFF.

This clone has just one count. V gene TRBV3-1 (or the pseudogene TRBV3-2) combines with J gene TRBJ1-3; no clear D gene. V lost 0 bases and J 0 bases, leaving 6 bases between the germline ends. This CDR3 has 15 amino acids. From germline, CDR1 is LGHDT and CDR2 YNNKEL (reference sequence). The CDR3 protein is CASSQESSSGNTIYF. The CDR3 DNA follows: TGTGCCAGCAGCCAAGAATCCAGCTCTGGAAACACCATATATTTT.